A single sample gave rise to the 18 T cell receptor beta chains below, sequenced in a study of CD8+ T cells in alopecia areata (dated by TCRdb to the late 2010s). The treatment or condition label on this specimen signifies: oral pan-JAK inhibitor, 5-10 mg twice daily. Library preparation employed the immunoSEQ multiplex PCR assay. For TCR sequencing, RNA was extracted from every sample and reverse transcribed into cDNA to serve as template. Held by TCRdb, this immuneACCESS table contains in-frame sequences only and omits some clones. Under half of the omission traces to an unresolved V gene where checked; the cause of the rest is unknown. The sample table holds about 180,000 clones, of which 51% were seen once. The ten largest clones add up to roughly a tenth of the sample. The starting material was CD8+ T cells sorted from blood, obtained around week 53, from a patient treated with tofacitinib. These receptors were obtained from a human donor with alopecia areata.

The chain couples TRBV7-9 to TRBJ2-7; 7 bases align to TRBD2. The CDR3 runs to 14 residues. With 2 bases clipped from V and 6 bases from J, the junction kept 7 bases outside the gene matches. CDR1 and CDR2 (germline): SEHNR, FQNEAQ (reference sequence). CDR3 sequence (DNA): TGTGCCAGCAGCTTAAGCAGGGAGGGGCTCGAGCAGTACTTC. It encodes CASSLSREGLEQYF.

The CDR3 loop reads CASSSAAAYEQYF. CDR3 DNA: TGCGCCAGCAGCTCAGCGGCAGCCTACGAGCAGTACTTC. V gene TRBV5-1 combines with J gene TRBJ2-7, with D possibly matching TRBD2 (5 bases). V lost 3 bases to trimming and J lost 2 bases, with 9 bases between them. Germline V lookup: CDR1 SGHRS, CDR2 YFSETQ. The length of the CDR3 is 13 residues.

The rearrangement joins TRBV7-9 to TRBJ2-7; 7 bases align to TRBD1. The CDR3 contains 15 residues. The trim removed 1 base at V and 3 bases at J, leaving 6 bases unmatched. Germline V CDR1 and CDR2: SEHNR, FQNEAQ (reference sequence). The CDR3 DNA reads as TGTGCCAGCAGCTTAGAGGCAGGGGGACACTACGAGCAGTACTTC. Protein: CASSLEAGGHYEQYF.

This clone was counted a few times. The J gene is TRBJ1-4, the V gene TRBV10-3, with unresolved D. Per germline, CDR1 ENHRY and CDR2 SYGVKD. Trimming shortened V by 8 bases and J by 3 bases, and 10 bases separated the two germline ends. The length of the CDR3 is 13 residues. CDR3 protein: CAIAAEANEKLFF. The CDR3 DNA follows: TGTGCCATCGCCGCAGAGGCTAATGAAAAACTGTTTTTT.

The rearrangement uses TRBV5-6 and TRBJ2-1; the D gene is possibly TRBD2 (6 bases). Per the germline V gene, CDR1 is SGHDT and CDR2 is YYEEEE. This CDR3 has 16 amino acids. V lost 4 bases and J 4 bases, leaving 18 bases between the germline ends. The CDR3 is CASSRVPGLPYNEQFF. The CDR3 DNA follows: TGTGCCAGCAGCCGGGTCCCGGGACTTCCTTACAATGAGCAGTTCTTC.

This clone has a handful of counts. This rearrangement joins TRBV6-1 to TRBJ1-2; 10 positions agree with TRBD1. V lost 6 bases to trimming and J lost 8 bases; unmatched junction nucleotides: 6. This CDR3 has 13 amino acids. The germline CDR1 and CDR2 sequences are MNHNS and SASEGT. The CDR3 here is CASRGGTGDGYTF. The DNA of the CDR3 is TGTGCCAGCAGAGGAGGGACAGGGGACGGCTACACCTTC.

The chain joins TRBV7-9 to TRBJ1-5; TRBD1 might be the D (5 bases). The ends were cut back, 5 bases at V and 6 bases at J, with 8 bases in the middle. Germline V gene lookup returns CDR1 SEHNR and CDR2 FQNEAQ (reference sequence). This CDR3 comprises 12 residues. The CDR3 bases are TGTGCCAGCAGCCAGGGCCTTCAGCCCCAGCATTTT. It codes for CASSQGLQPQHF.

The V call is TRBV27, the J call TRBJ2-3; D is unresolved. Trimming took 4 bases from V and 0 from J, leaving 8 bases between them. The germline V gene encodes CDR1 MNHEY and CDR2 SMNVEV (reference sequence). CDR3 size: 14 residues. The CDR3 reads CASSSLTSTDTQYF. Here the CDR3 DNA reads TGTGCCAGCAGTTCACTTACTAGCACAGATACGCAGTATTTT.

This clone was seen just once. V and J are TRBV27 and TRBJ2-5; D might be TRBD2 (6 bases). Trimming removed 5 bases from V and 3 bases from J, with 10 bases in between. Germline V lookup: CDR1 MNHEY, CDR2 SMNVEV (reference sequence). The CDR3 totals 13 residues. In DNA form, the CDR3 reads TGTGCCAGCAGTCTCGGGACTGAAGAGACCCAGTACTTC. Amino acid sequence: CASSLGTEETQYF.

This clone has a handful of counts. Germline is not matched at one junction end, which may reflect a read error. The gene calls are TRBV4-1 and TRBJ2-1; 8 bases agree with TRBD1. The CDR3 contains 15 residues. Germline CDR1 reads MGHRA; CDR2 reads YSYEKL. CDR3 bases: TGCGCCAGCAGACAAGCCGGGACAGGATACAATGAGCAGTTCTTC. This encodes CASRQAGTGYNEQFF.

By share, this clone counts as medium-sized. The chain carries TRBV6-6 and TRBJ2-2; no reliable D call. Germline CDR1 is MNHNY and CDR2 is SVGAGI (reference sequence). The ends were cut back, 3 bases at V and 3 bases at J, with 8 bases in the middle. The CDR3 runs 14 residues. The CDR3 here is CASSYSRDTGELFF. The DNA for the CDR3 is TGTGCCAGCAGTTATTCCCGGGACACCGGGGAGCTGTTTTTT.

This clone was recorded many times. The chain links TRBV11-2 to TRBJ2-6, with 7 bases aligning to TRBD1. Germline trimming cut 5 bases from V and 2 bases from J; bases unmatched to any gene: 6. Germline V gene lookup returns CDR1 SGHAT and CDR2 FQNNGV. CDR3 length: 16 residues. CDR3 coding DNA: TGTGCCAGCAGCCTATCCGACAGGGCTGGGGCCAACGTCCTGACTTTC. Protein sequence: CASSLSDRAGANVLTF.

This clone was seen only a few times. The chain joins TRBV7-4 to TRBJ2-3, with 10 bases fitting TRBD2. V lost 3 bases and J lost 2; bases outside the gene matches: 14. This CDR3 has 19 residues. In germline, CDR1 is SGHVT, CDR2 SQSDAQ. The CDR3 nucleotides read TGTGCCAGCAGCTTCTGTCGGATAGCGGGGGGCCCGTTCACAGATACGCAGTATTTT. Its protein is CASSFCRIAGGPFTDTQYF.

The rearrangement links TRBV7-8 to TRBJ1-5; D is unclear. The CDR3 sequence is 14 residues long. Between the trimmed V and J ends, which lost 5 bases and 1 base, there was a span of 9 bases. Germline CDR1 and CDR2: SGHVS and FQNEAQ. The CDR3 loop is CASSPEDSNQPQHF. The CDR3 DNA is TGTGCCAGCAGCCCTGAGGACAGCAATCAGCCCCAGCATTTT.

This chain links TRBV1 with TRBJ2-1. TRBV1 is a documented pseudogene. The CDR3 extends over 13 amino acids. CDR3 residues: CTIRVSSYNEQFF. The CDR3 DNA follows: TGCACCATCAGAGTATCCTCCTACAATGAGCAGTTCTTC.

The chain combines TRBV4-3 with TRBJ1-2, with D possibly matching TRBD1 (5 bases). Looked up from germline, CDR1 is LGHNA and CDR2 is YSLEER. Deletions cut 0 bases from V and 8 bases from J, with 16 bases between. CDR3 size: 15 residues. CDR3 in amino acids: CASSQDFQGIGGYTF. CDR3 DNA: TGCGCCAGCAGCCAAGATTTTCAGGGAATCGGGGGCTACACCTTC.

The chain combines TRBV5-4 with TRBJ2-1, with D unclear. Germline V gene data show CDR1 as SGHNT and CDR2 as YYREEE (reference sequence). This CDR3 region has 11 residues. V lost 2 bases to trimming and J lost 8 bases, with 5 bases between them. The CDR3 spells CASSFEYEQFF. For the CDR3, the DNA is TGTGCCAGCAGCTTTGAATATGAGCAGTTCTTC.

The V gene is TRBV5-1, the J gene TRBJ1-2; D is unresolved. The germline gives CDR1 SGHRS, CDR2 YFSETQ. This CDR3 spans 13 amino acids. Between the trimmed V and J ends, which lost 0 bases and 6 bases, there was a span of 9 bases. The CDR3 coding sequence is TGCGCCAGCAGCTTGGCGGGGAAGGATGGCTACACCTTC. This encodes CASSLAGKDGYTF. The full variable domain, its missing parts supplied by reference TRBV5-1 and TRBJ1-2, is KAGVTQTPRYLIKTRGQQVTLSCSPISGHRSVSWYQQTPGQGLQFLFEYFSETQRNKGNFPGRFSGRQFSNSRSEMNVSTLELGDSALYLCASSLAGKDGYTFGSGTRLTVV.